Below are 11 T cell receptor beta chains sequenced from a single sample in a study of T cell responses to AZD1222 COVID-19 vaccine. TCRdb's copy holds only in-frame clones and misses some; the assay was immunoSEQ multiplex PCR. The table lists 130,000 or so clones, 85% to 95% of them singletons. The sample was peripheral blood, taken on day 0 of AZD1222 vaccination. The receptors here all came from an adult in good health.

The CDR3 bases are TGTGCCAGCAGCTTAATCAAGGGAGGTTCACCCCTCCACTTT. Protein sequence: CASSLIKGGSPLHF. The V and J genes are TRBV7-9 and TRBJ1-6; no firm D call. The CDR3 totals 14 residues. V was cut by 2 bases and J by 9 bases, with 11 bases left in between. CDR1 and CDR2 (germline): SEHNR, FQNEAQ (reference sequence).

The chain joins TRBV11-3 to TRBJ1-3; perhaps TRBD1 as D (6 bases). V was trimmed by 4 bases and J by 0 bases, leaving 25 bases between them. The CDR3 extends over 20 amino acids. Germline V gene sequence: CDR1 SGHNT, CDR2 YENEEA. The CDR3 sequence is CASSYPKRQDRSSSGNTIYF. The CDR3 DNA reads as TGTGCCAGCAGCTACCCCAAGAGACAGGACCGATCCTCCTCTGGAAACACCATATATTTT.

The V call is TRBV6-1, the J call TRBJ1-1; tentatively, D is TRBD1 (5 bases). The germline gives CDR1 MNHNS, CDR2 SASEGT. V lost 2 bases to trimming and J lost 4 bases, with 11 bases between them. The CDR3 extends over 14 amino acids. This chain's CDR3 is CASSEQGPTTEAFF. CDR3 coding DNA: TGTGCCAGCAGTGAACAGGGACCCACCACTGAAGCTTTCTTT.

The chain carries TRBV3-1 (or the pseudogene TRBV3-2) and TRBJ1-2; tentative D call: TRBD1 (6 bases). With 0 bases removed from V and 5 bases from J, the gap between germline ends came to 7 bases. The germline V gene has CDR1 LGHDT and CDR2 YNNKEL (reference sequence). CDR3 length: 13 amino acids. The CDR3 spells CASSQEGAYGYTF. The CDR3 DNA follows: TGTGCCAGCAGCCAAGAGGGGGCTTATGGCTACACCTTC.

V usage is TRBV5-5 and J usage is TRBJ1-1; no clear D. Germline values: CDR1 SGHKS, CDR2 YYEKEE (reference sequence). The V gene lost 2 bases and the J gene lost 4 bases, with 15 bases spanning the gap. This CDR3 is 15 amino acids long. This chain's CDR3 is CASSLARPSATEAFF. In nucleotides, the CDR3 is TGTGCCAGCAGCTTAGCCAGGCCATCCGCCACTGAAGCTTTCTTT.

V and J are TRBV7-9 and TRBJ1-1; D might be TRBD1 (5 bases). CDR3 size: 14 residues. CDR1 and CDR2 from the germline V gene are SEHNR and FQNEAQ (reference sequence). V lost 0 bases and J lost 7, with 12 bases in between. Here the CDR3 DNA reads TGTGCCAGCAGCTTAGCGGGGGGTAAGAATGAAGCTTTCTTT. Translating gives CASSLAGGKNEAFF.

The chain links TRBV5-1 to TRBJ1-2, with TRBD1 matching 10 bases. Germline lookup yields CDR1 SGHRS and CDR2 YFSETQ. The CDR3 is made up of 18 amino acids. After removal of 3 bases from V and 6 bases from J, the junction contained 17 bases not matched to a gene. Here the CDR3 DNA reads TGCGCCAGCAGCTCGGGACAGGGGCTAGGTACCGGAGACGATGGCTACACCTTC. This codes for CASSSGQGLGTGDDGYTF.

The DNA of the CDR3 is TGTGCCAGCAGCGTTGTGGGGGGTGCAGATACGCAGTATTTT. Its protein is CASSVVGGADTQYF. The chain links TRBV9 to TRBJ2-3, with D perhaps TRBD2 (6 bases). The CDR3 is made up of 14 amino acids. CDR1 SGDLS and CDR2 YYNGEE come from the germline V gene. The ends were cut back, 2 bases at V and 4 bases at J, with 11 bases in the middle.

This sequence joins TRBV5-4 and TRBJ1-2; D might be TRBD1 (5 bases). The germline CDR1 and CDR2 sequences are SGHNT and YYREEE (reference sequence). CDR3 length: 13 amino acids. V gave up 4 bases and J gave up 7 bases, with 14 bases separating them. CDR3: CASSRDLRGGYTF. CDR3 DNA: TGTGCCAGCAGCCGGGACCTTCGAGGTGGCTACACCTTC.

This clone has just a few counts. CDR3 sequence reads: CASSLGSGAPPGDFF. Written as DNA, the CDR3 is TGCGCCAGCAGCTTGGGTTCCGGGGCCCCTCCGGGGGATTTCTTT. V is TRBV5-1 and J is TRBJ1-1; TRBD1 might be the D (5 bases). Trimming stripped 0 bases from V and 13 bases from J, with 22 bases between. The CDR3 sequence is 15 residues long. Germline V gene data show CDR1 as SGHRS and CDR2 as YFSETQ.

This clone was recorded once. V usage is TRBV4-2 and J usage is TRBJ2-2; D is possibly TRBD1 or TRBD2 (5 bases each). V lost 0 bases to trimming and J lost 4 bases, with 12 bases between them. The germline V gene has CDR1 LGHNA and CDR2 YNFKEQ. CDR3 length equals 16 residues. The CDR3 spells CASSQDRGVRTGELFF. CDR3 bases: TGTGCCAGCAGCCAAGATCGAGGGGTCCGCACCGGGGAGCTGTTTTTT.